The present entry profiles one T cell receptor (beta chain) with its context. The data were obtained in a study of T cell responses to AZD1222 COVID-19 vaccine. The germline gives CDR1 SGHVS, CDR2 FNYEAQ. The CDR3 is 16 residues long. V lost 0 bases and J lost 1, with 12 bases in between. The protocol was immunoSEQ multiplex PCR, while the TCRdb copy is restricted to in-frame clones and leaves out a portion. The sample has about 200,000 clones; approximately 93% are singletons. This receptor was identified in an adult who received the AZD1222 COVID-19 vaccine. The genes are TRBV7-6 and TRBJ1-2, with D unresolved. The source was peripheral blood, collected 28 days after the second AZD1222 dose. This chain's CDR3 is CASSLAAGRLNYGYTF. In nucleotides, the CDR3 is TGTGCCAGCAGCTTAGCGGCAGGACGCCTTAACTATGGCTACACCTTC.